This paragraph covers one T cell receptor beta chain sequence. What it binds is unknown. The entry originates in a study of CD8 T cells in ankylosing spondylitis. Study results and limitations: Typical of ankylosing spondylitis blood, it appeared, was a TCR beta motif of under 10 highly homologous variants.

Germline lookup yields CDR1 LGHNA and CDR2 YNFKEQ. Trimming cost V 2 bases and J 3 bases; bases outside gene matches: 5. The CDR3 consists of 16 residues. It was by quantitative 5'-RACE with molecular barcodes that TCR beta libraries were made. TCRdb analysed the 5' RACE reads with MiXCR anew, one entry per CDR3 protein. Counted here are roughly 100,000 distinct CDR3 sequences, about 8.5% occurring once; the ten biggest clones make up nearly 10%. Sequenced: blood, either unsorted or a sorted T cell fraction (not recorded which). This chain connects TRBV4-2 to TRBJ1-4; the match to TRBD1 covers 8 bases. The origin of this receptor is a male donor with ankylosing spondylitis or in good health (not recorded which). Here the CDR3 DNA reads TGTGCCAGCAGCCAACCTGACAGGGGAGCTAATGAAAAACTGTTTTTT. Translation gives CASSQPDRGANEKLFF.